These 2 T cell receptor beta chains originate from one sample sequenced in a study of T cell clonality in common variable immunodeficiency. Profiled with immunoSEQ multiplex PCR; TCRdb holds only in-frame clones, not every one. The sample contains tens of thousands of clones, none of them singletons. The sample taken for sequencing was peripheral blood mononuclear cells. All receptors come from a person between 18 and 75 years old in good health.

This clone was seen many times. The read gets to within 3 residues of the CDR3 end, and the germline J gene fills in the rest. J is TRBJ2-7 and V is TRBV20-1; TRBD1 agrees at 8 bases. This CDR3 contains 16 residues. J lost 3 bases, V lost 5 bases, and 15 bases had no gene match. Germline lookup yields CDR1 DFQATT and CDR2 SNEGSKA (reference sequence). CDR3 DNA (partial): TGCAGTGCTGGTACCAGGGGGCCTCGCTATGTCTACGAG. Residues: CSAGTRGPRYVYE. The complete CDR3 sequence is CSAGTRGPRYVYEQYF.

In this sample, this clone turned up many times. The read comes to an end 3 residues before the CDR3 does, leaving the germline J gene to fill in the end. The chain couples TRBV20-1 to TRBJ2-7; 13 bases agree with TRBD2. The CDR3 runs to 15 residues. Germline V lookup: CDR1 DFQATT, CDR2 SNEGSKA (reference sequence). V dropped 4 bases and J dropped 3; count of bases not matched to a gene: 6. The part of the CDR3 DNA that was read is TGCAGTGCTAAAGGGACTAGCGGGGCGAACTACGAG. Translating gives CSAKGTSGANYE. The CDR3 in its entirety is CSAKGTSGANYEQYF.